A selection of T cell receptor beta chains follows, all from one sample in a study of blood T cell repertoires in COVID-19. The assay was immunoSEQ multiplex PCR, and TCRdb's table has in-frame clones only and misses some. The table records 100,000 or so clones, around four fifths of them present only once. The sample taken for sequencing was peripheral blood. Source of these receptors: a man aged 65 to 79 with active or convalescent COVID-19. CDR3s include the opening cysteine and the closing phenylalanine or tryptophan. D genes are given only for firm matches.

d_call	v_call	j_call	cdr3_aa
.	TRBV5-5	TRBJ2-1	CASSEKSSYNEQFF
TRBD1	TRBV7-2	TRBJ1-4	CASSLGRGFEKLFF
.	TRBV28	TRBJ1-1	CAVGGTEAFF
.	TRBV15	TRBJ1-3	CATSRDHYTIYF
TRBD2	TRBV11-2	TRBJ2-7	CASSTGLAESYEQYF
TRBD1	TRBV19	TRBJ1-1	CASTLTGVVDTEAFF
.	TRBV19	TRBJ2-3	CASSGGRTDTQYF
.	TRBV4-2	TRBJ1-5	CASSQEAEVDQPQHF
TRBD2	TRBV6-2/TRBV6-3	TRBJ2-5	CASSPTSGGIETQYF
TRBD2	TRBV7-9	TRBJ2-7	CASSSPSREGLEQYF
.	TRBV28	TRBJ2-2	CASSLSRAPTGELFF
.	TRBV27	TRBJ2-4	CASSLSAQKNIQYF
.	TRBV6-4	TRBJ2-2	CASSEALNTGELFF
TRBD2	TRBV11-2	TRBJ2-1	CASSFGLAGANEQFF
.	TRBV7-2	TRBJ2-7	CASSLAPTPTYEQYF
TRBD2	TRBV4-1	TRBJ2-5	CASSRVGRGAQETQYF
.	TRBV28	TRBJ2-3	CASRDSFTDTQYF
.	TRBV6-2/TRBV6-3	TRBJ2-7	CASSRLGTPSYEQYF
.	TRBV28	TRBJ1-2	CASSPRGGAGGYTF
TRBD2	TRBV19	TRBJ2-2	CASSGLAGAYTGELFF
TRBD2	TRBV7-9	TRBJ2-2	CASSLRLAGLTGELFF
.	TRBV30	TRBJ2-7	CAWSGRQFNEQYF
.	TRBV4-2	TRBJ2-2	CASSQAGIRNTGELFF
TRBD1	TRBV6-5	TRBJ2-1	CASSFSGQLYNEQFF
.	TRBV5-8	TRBJ2-1	CASSLTDRRQFF
TRBD2	TRBV5-5	TRBJ2-6	CASSLGLAGTLGANVLTF
.	TRBV3-1/TRBV3-2	TRBJ1-4	CASSQEFLGGPFNEKLFF
.	TRBV4-3	TRBJ2-1	CASSPRGSSTYNEQFF
.	TRBV18	TRBJ1-3	CASSNDRLHSGNTIYF
.	TRBV19	TRBJ1-2	CASSPGTAYGYTF
TRBD1	TRBV19	TRBJ1-2	CASSPRRDRGVPAF
.	TRBV12-3/TRBV12-4	TRBJ2-7	CASSTGSRKQYF
TRBD1	TRBV4-1	TRBJ2-2	CASSLGGADTGELFF
TRBD1	TRBV11-2	TRBJ1-2	CASSFGTALGYTF
TRBD1	TRBV6-6	TRBJ2-2	CASSAHTGTGVGELFF
.	TRBV5-1	TRBJ2-5	CASSSGAGQETQYF
TRBD1	TRBV6-6	TRBJ2-7	CASKSGGRYEQYF
.	TRBV6-2/TRBV6-3	TRBJ1-1	CASSLRGGNTEAFF
TRBD2	TRBV2	TRBJ2-2	CASSLAGGTGELFF
.	TRBV24-1	TRBJ1-3	CATSDGRRAKTGNTIYF
.	TRBV18	TRBJ1-1	CASSPRANTEAFF
.	TRBV6-2/TRBV6-3	TRBJ1-6	CASSYKGGGNSPLHF
.	TRBV3-1/TRBV3-2	TRBJ1-3	CASSQDVRSSGNTIYF
.	TRBV9	TRBJ1-1	CASSVGWGGEAFF
.	TRBV5-1	TRBJ2-6	CASSSGNSGANVLTF
TRBD1	TRBV5-6	TRBJ1-1	CASSSGTGIWNTEAFF
TRBD1	TRBV6-5	TRBJ2-1	CASSYLGQGRDEQFF
TRBD1	TRBV6-5	TRBJ1-3	CASRRDSGNTIYF
.	TRBV28	TRBJ1-5	CASSLRTLTYSNQPQHF
TRBD1	TRBV18	TRBJ2-7	CASSQTGGNSYEQYF
.	TRBV9	TRBJ1-1	CTSSVGQNTEAFF
.	TRBV5-4	TRBJ2-3	CASSLDVWRADTQYF
TRBD1	TRBV7-2	TRBJ2-2	CASSLRQGWPAELFF
TRBD1	TRBV4-3	TRBJ1-1	CASSQDRTGGTEAFF
.	TRBV15	TRBJ2-7	CATSRAGTLYEQYF
.	TRBV30	TRBJ2-1	CAWSVRTLIYNEQFF
.	TRBV7-2	TRBJ2-3	CASSPGDYGTDTQYF
TRBD1	TRBV29-1	TRBJ1-6	CSAMEGRGNSPLHF
.	TRBV5-3	TRBJ2-7	CARSLETGRTRPSYEQYF
TRBD1	TRBV7-9	TRBJ1-4	CASSADRGREKLFF